This is a list of T cell receptor beta chains from one sample in a study of blood T cell repertoires in COVID-19. Profiled with immunoSEQ multiplex PCR; TCRdb holds only in-frame clones, not every one. The data show some 180,000 clones, around 85% seen once. The sample comprised peripheral blood. The receptors derive from a man aged 70-80 years with active or convalescent COVID-19. The CDR3 runs from the conserved cysteine through the conserved F or W. Each record gives: J gene, D gene, V gene, clone size, CDR3 protein, CDR3 DNA. The D gene is left open where the match is weak. Some rows have no size entry. The others give once, few or many, or a class for an expanded clone.

>TRBJ1-5|-|TRBV10-2|few
CASSPSRGNQPQHF
TGCGCCAGCAGTCCGTCTAGGGGAAATCAGCCCCAGCATTTT
>TRBJ2-1|TRBD1|TRBV15|-
CATSRVGRGQGDDEQFF
TGTGCCACCAGCAGAGTAGGCCGGGGACAGGGGGACGATGAGCAGTTCTTC
>TRBJ1-5|TRBD1|TRBV6-2/TRBV6-3|once
CASSSRDSNQPQHF
TGTGCCAGCAGTTCCCGGGACAGTAATCAGCCCCAGCATTTT
>TRBJ2-7|-|TRBV25-1|-
CASSDGAAPYEQYF
TGTGCCAGCAGTGATGGAGCGGCCCCTTACGAGCAGTACTTC
>TRBJ2-1|TRBD1|TRBV30|-
CAWNSGGDEQFF
TGTGCCTGGAACTCAGGGGGCGATGAGCAGTTCTTC
>TRBJ2-7|TRBD1|TRBV15|-
CATSRDAGTGAYEQYF
TGTGCCACCAGCAGAGATGCCGGGACAGGGGCCTACGAGCAGTACTTC
>TRBJ1-1|-|TRBV9|-
CASSTTWSTEAFF
TGTGCCAGCAGCACCACCTGGAGTACTGAAGCTTTCTTT
>TRBJ2-2|TRBD1|TRBV9|once
CASSVVGTANTGELFF
TGTGCCAGCAGCGTAGTTGGGACAGCGAACACCGGGGAGCTGTTTTTT
>TRBJ1-2|-|TRBV28|-
CASSPGYGYTF
TGTGCCAGCAGTCCAGGGTATGGCTACACCTTC
>TRBJ2-1|TRBD2|TRBV15|-
CATSRDLRGSSFNEQFF
TGTGCCACCAGCAGAGATCTGCGCGGGAGCAGTTTCAATGAGCAGTTCTTC
>TRBJ2-6|TRBD1|TRBV7-2|-
CASSRDSRSSGANVLTF
TGTGCCAGCAGCAGGGACAGCCGGAGCTCTGGGGCCAACGTCCTGACTTTC
>TRBJ2-7|-|TRBV5-1|-
CASSTGNGYEQYF
TGCGCCAGCAGCACGGGGAACGGGTACGAGCAGTACTTC
>TRBJ1-6|TRBD1|TRBV7-2|-
CASSLVGTGESPLHF
TGTGCCAGCAGCTTAGTCGGGACAGGGGAGTCACCCCTCCACTTT
>TRBJ1-2|-|TRBV7-9|-
CASSVGQFPGYTF
TGTGCCAGCAGCGTAGGACAGTTCCCTGGCTACACCTTC
>TRBJ2-7|TRBD1|TRBV7-9|-
CASSQGQGSYEQYF
TGTGCCAGCAGCCAGGGACAGGGATCCTACGAGCAGTACTTC
>TRBJ1-5|-|TRBV10-3|-
CATRWRDNQPQHF
TGTGCCACCCGGTGGAGGGACAATCAGCCCCAGCATTTT
>TRBJ2-7|-|TRBV5-1|-
CASSAPPAPPQGFSYEQYF
TGCGCCAGCAGCGCTCCACCAGCACCGCCACAGGGTTTTTCTTACGAGCAGTACTTC
>TRBJ1-4|TRBD1|TRBV18|-
CASSPTPGQDNEKLFF
TGTGCCAGCTCGCCCACTCCGGGACAGGATAATGAAAAACTGTTTTTT
>TRBJ2-5|-|TRBV11-2|-
CASSRTRGGETQYF
TGTGCCAGCAGCAGAACTAGAGGAGGAGAGACCCAGTACTTC
>TRBJ1-1|TRBD1|TRBV5-1|-
CASSLVPQGQNTEAFF
TGCGCCAGCAGCTTGGTTCCACAGGGGCAGAACACTGAAGCTTTCTTT
>TRBJ2-2|-|TRBV6-5|-
CASSFAGTPNTGELFF
TGTGCCAGCAGTTTCGCCGGGACACCGAACACCGGGGAGCTGTTTTTT
>TRBJ1-2|-|TRBV6-2/TRBV6-3|-
CASSYDYSYGYTF
TGTGCCAGCAGTTATGATTACAGCTATGGCTACACCTTC
>TRBJ1-1|TRBD1|TRBV11-2|-
CASSSNGGRQGIEAFF
TGTGCCAGCAGCTCCAACGGGGGGCGACAGGGGATTGAAGCTTTCTTT
>TRBJ1-1|-|TRBV18|-
CASSLQTNTEAFF
TGTGCCAGCTCACTACAGACGAACACTGAAGCTTTCTTT
>TRBJ1-3|TRBD1|TRBV4-3|few
CASSHDRDRNTIYF
TGCGCCAGCAGCCACGACAGGGATAGAAACACCATATATTTT
>TRBJ1-6|-|TRBV9|-
CASSPHPSNNSPLHF
TGTGCCAGCAGCCCCCATCCCAGTAATAATTCACCCCTCCACTTT
>TRBJ2-7|-|TRBV7-8|once
CASSLGGGGRSSEQYF
TGTGCCAGCAGCTTAGGAGGCGGGGGCAGGAGTTCCGAGCAGTACTTC
>TRBJ2-3|-|TRBV7-3|once
CASSPKGGGLSFLTQYF
TGTGCCAGCAGCCCCAAGGGGGGGGGCCTAAGTTTTCTTACGCAGTATTTT
>TRBJ2-3|TRBD2|TRBV7-2|-
CASSLFTAGGPDTQYF
TGTGCCAGCAGCTTATTCACGGCGGGAGGGCCCGATACGCAGTATTTT
>TRBJ2-3|-|TRBV5-8|once
CASSLVGADTQYF
TGTGCCAGCAGCTTGGTGGGCGCAGATACGCAGTATTTT
>TRBJ1-2|TRBD1|TRBV5-1|-
CASSWEDRVGYTF
TGCGCCAGCAGCTGGGAGGACAGGGTCGGCTACACCTTC
>TRBJ2-7|TRBD2|TRBV28|-
CASSLFGTSDYEQYF
TGTGCCAGCAGTTTATTTGGGACTAGCGACTACGAGCAGTACTTC
>TRBJ2-7|TRBD1|TRBV18|-
CASSTLPGTGIHEQYF
TGTGCCAGCTCAACACTACCCGGGACAGGGATCCACGAGCAGTACTTC
>TRBJ1-5|-|TRBV2|-
CASSADTNQPQHF
TGTGCCAGCAGTGCAGACACCAATCAGCCCCAGCATTTT
>TRBJ2-7|-|TRBV30|few
CAWNSGKGGYEQYF
TGTGCCTGGAACTCCGGGAAAGGGGGCTACGAGCAGTACTTC
>TRBJ2-2|TRBD2|TRBV5-5|-
CASLREVNTGELFF
TGTGCCAGCCTCCGGGAGGTGAACACCGGGGAGCTGTTTTTT